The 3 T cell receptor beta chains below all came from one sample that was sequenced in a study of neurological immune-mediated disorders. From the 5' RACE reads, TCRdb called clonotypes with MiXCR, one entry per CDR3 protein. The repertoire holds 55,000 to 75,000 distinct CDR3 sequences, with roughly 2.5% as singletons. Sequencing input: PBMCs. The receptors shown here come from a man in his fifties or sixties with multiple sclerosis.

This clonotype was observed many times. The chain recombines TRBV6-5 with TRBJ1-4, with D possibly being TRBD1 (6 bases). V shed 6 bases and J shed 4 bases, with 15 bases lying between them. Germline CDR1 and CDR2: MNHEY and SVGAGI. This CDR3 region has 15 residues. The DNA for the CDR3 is TGTGCCAGCAGGCCAATACAGGGAAATAATGAAAAACTGTTTTTT. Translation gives CASRPIQGNNEKLFF.

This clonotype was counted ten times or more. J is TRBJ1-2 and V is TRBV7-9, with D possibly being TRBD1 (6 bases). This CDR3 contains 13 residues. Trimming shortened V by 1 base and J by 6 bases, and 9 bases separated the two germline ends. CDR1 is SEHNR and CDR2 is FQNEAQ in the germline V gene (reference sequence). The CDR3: CASSLGGGNGYTF. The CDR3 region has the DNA TGTGCCAGCAGCTTAGGAGGGGGGAATGGCTACACCTTC. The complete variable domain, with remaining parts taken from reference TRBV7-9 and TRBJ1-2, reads DTGVSQNPRHKITKRGQNVTFRCDPISEHNRLYWYRQTLGQGPEFLTYFQNEAQLEKSRLLSDRFSAERPKGSFSTLEIQRTEQGDSAMYLCASSLGGGNGYTFGSGTRLTVV.

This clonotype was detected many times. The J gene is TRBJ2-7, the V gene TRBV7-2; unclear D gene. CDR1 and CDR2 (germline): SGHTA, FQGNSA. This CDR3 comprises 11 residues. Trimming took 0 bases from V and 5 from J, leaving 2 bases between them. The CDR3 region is CASSLAHEQYF. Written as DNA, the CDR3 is TGTGCCAGCAGCTTAGCCCACGAGCAGTACTTC.